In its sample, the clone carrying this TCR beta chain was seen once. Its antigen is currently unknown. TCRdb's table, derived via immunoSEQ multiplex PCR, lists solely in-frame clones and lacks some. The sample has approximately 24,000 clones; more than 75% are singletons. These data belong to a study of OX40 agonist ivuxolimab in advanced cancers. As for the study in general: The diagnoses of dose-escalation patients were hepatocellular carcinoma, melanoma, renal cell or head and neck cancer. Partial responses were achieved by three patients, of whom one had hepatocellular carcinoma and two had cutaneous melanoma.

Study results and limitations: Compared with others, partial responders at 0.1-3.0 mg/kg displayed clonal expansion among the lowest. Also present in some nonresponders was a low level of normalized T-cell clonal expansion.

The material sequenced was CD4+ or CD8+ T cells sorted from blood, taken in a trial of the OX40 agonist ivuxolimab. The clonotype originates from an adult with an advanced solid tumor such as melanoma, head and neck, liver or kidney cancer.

The CDR3: CANTQGLRCTLYTEAFF. The CDR3 bases are TGTGCCAATACACAGGGGCTCCGTTGTACCTTGTACACTGAAGCTTTCTTT. The J gene is TRBJ1-1, the V gene TRBV7-7, with 7 bases matching TRBD1. Germline V gene data show CDR1 as SSHAT and CDR2 as FNYEAQ (reference sequence). The CDR3 runs 17 residues. J lost 3 bases, V lost 10 bases, and 20 bases had no gene match.